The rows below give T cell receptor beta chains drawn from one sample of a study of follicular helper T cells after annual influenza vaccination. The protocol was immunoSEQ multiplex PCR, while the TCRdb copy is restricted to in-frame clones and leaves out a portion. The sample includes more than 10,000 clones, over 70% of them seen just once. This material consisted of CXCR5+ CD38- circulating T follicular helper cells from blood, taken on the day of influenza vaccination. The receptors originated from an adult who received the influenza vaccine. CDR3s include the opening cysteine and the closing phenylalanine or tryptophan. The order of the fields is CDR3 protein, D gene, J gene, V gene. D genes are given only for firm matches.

CSLRQKGTNTEAFF,NA,TRBJ1-1,TRBV29-1
CASSPGLAVGYNEQFF,TRBD2,TRBJ2-1,TRBV5-6
CASSPIRGVYEQYF,TRBD2,TRBJ2-7,TRBV11-2
CASSGSGGLYEQYF,TRBD2,TRBJ2-7,TRBV18
CAISEPGQGRTEAFF,TRBD1,TRBJ1-1,TRBV10-3
CASSLGGEFSPLHF,NA,TRBJ1-6,TRBV28
CASRQPGQGPYEQYF,TRBD1,TRBJ2-7,TRBV7-3
CASTQSRKETQYF,NA,TRBJ2-5,TRBV6-6
CASRFARRDSPLHF,NA,TRBJ1-6,TRBV7-2
CASSLGATSGGHNEQFF,TRBD2,TRBJ2-1,TRBV5-1
CASRIRGRDQPQHF,TRBD1,TRBJ1-5,TRBV6-1
CASSDNEKLFF,NA,TRBJ1-4,TRBV2
CASSHQGQGDGYTF,TRBD1,TRBJ1-2,TRBV4-3
CAWAGGYEQYF,TRBD2,TRBJ2-7,TRBV30
CASSLEQATDTQYF,NA,TRBJ2-3,TRBV5-1
CASSFLGDTAFF,NA,TRBJ1-1,TRBV7-9
CASSLRAGSNEKLFF,NA,TRBJ1-4,TRBV23-1
CASSPMAGSYNEQFF,NA,TRBJ2-1,TRBV7-2
CASTLGDRGGYTF,TRBD1,TRBJ1-2,TRBV28
CASKGTGELFF,NA,TRBJ2-2,TRBV28
CASSDTRFGSAEAFF,NA,TRBJ1-1,TRBV7-2
CASSPPSGEKLFF,NA,TRBJ1-4,TRBV7-9